This is a list of T cell receptor beta chains from one sample in a study of blood T cell repertoires in COVID-19. Repertoires were generated with immunoSEQ multiplex PCR, while TCRdb's copy carries only in-frame clones and drops some. Among 150,000 to 200,000 clones listed, about 89% were seen once. Specimen: peripheral blood. The receptors originated from a man aged 18-30 years who had recovered from COVID-19. The CDR3 runs from the conserved cysteine through the conserved F or W. D genes are given only for firm matches. Not every row has a clone size; where given, it reads once, few, many or a size class.

TRBV4-1	NA	TRBJ2-2	NA	TGCGCCAGCAGCCAAGAGGTAGTGAGTTACACCGGGGAGCTGTTTTTT	CASSQEVVSYTGELFF
TRBV12-5	NA	TRBJ2-7	TRBD1	TGTGCTAGTGGGCGGGACAGGGTCTACGAGCAGTACTTC	CASGRDRVYEQYF
TRBV30	NA	TRBJ1-1	NA	TGTGCCTTCCAGCGGGAAACTGAAGCTTTCTTT	CAFQRETEAFF
TRBV6-2/TRBV6-3	once	TRBJ2-4	NA	TGTGCCAGCAGTTTGGACAGTCTCGGCATTCAGTACTTC	CASSLDSLGIQYF
TRBV28	NA	TRBJ2-7	TRBD2	TGTGCCAGCAGACTAGCGGGAGGGCTCTACGAGCAGTACTTC	CASRLAGGLYEQYF
TRBV4-1	few	TRBJ1-6	NA	TGCGCCAGCAGCTCACGACAGAGTAATTCACCCCTCCACTTT	CASSSRQSNSPLHF
TRBV7-9	NA	TRBJ2-7	NA	TGTGCCAGCAGCTCTAATCTACAGGCCTACGAGCAGTACTTC	CASSSNLQAYEQYF
TRBV12-3/TRBV12-4	NA	TRBJ1-1	NA	TGTGCCAGCAGGTCGGTGGGGGCCACTGAAGCTTTCTTT	CASRSVGATEAFF
TRBV6-5	NA	TRBJ2-7	TRBD2	TGTGCCAGCAGTAATAGCGGGAGCCTACCCTACGAGCAGTACTTC	CASSNSGSLPYEQYF
TRBV4-3	NA	TRBJ2-7	TRBD1	TGCGCCAGCAGCCCCGGGACAGGTTCCTACGAGCAGTACTTC	CASSPGTGSYEQYF
TRBV11-3	NA	TRBJ2-7	TRBD1	TGTGCCAGCAGCTTAGATTCGGACAGGGGGGACGAGCAGTACTTC	CASSLDSDRGDEQYF
TRBV6-5	NA	TRBJ2-1	TRBD1	TGTGCCAGCAGTTACGGGCAGGGGGTGAATGAGCAGTTCTTC	CASSYGQGVNEQFF
TRBV3-1/TRBV3-2	NA	TRBJ1-1	NA	TGTGCCAGCAGCCAAGTTCACCGGGGGACCGGGAACACTGAAGCTTTCTTT	CASSQVHRGTGNTEAFF
TRBV6-5	NA	TRBJ1-2	TRBD1	TGTGCCAGCGGATATAGGGACAGGGTGGACTATGGCTACACCTTC	CASGYRDRVDYGYTF
TRBV19	NA	TRBJ1-1	NA	TGTGCCAGTAGTATAGGTTCGCGCAGGGTCAACACTGAAGCTTTCTTT	CASSIGSRRVNTEAFF
TRBV30	NA	TRBJ2-1	TRBD2	TGTGCCTGGGGGGGCCTGGGTAGCGGGAGTTACAATGAGCAGTTCTTC	CAWGGLGSGSYNEQFF
TRBV24-1	NA	TRBJ2-1	NA	TGTGCCACCGCTTTGGCCGCTTATGATGAGCAGTTCTTC	CATALAAYDEQFF
TRBV4-1	NA	TRBJ2-7	NA	TGCGCCAGCAGCCAAGATCGGGCCTACGAGCAGTACTTC	CASSQDRAYEQYF
TRBV11-2	NA	TRBJ2-1	TRBD1	TGTGCCAGCAGCCCTAGGGGACAGAGGGGGTACAATGAGCAGTTCTTC	CASSPRGQRGYNEQFF
TRBV30	few	TRBJ2-5	NA	TGTGCCTGGAGTACGGGGATGGGGACCCAGTACTTC	CAWSTGMGTQYF
TRBV5-4	NA	TRBJ2-1	TRBD2	TGTGCCAGCAGCTTGGAAAGGACTAGCGGGAGTTCCAATGAGCAGTTCTTC	CASSLERTSGSSNEQFF